This TCR beta chain was observed in a study of T-cell reconstitution after alpha-beta-depleted transplantation in children. General study points: About two months after transplant, alpha-beta T cells reportedly came from several hundred expanded graft clones.

This sample's TCRbeta library carried unique molecular identifier barcodes. TCRdb re-called the PCR reads with MiXCR, one entry per CDR3 protein. The sample records 450,000 to 600,000 distinct CDR3 sequences, 13% being singletons. This clonotype was counted only a few times. What it binds is not known. This CDR3 is 18 amino acids long. This clonotype originated in a male patient aged 5 to 17 who had a stem cell transplant for acute myeloid leukemia, so the T cells may come from the graft donor. The chain uses TRBV21-1 and TRBJ2-1; the D call of TRBD1 is as the table states it, not checked on the DNA. TRBV21-1 is deemed a pseudogene. Material: PBMCs, mostly from graft donor cells, obtained 360 days after TCRalphabeta/CD19-depleted stem cell transplant. For the CDR3, the DNA is TGTGCCAGCAGCAAAGGAGGGGAAAGGGGAGTGGGGAGCAATGAGCAGTTCTTC. Its protein product is CASSKGGERGVGSNEQFF.